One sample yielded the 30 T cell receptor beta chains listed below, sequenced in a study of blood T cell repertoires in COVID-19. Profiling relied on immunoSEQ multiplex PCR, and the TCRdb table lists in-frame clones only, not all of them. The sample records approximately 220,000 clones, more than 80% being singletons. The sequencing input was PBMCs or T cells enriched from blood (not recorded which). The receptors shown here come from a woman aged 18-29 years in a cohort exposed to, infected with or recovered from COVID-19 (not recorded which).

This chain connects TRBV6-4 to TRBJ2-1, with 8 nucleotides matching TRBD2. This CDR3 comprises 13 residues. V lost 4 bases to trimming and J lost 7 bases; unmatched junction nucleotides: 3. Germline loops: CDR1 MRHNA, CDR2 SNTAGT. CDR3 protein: CASSVERENEQFF. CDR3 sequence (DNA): TGTGCCAGCAGTGTCGAGCGGGAGAATGAGCAGTTCTTC.

In DNA form, the CDR3 reads TGTGCCAGCAGCCCCAGACAGGGATCAAACACTGAAGCTTTCTTT. Translating gives CASSPRQGSNTEAFF. J is TRBJ1-1 and V is TRBV9, with 7 bases fitting TRBD1. Germline CDR1 and CDR2: SGDLS and YYNGEE. Trimming at V came to 4 bases and at J to 2 bases, leaving 8 bases not matched to a gene. CDR3 size: 15 residues.

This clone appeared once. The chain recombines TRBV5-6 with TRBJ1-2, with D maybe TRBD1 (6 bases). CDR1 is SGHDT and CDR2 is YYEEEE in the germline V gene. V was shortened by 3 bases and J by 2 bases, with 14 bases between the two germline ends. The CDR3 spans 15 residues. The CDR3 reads CASSSWTVMNYGYTF. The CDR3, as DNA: TGTGCCAGCAGCTCCTGGACAGTCATGAACTATGGCTACACCTTC.

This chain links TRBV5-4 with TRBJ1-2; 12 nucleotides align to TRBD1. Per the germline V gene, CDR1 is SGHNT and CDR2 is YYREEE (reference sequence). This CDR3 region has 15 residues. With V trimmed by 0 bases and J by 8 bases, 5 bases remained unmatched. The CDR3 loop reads CASSLGDRGPEGYTF. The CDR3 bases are TGTGCCAGCAGCTTGGGGGACAGGGGGCCAGAAGGCTACACCTTC.

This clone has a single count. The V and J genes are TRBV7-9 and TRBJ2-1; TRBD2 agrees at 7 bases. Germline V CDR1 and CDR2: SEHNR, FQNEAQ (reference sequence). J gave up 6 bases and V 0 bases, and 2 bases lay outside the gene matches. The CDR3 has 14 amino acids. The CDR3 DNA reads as TGTGCCAGCAGCTTAGCGGGAGGGATCAATGAGCAGTTCTTC. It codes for CASSLAGGINEQFF.

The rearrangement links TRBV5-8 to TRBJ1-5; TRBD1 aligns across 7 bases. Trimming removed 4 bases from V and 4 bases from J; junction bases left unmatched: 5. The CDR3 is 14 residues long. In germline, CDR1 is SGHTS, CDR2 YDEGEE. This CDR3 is CASSPRTGNQPQHF. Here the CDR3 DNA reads TGTGCCAGCAGCCCTAGGACAGGTAATCAGCCCCAGCATTTT. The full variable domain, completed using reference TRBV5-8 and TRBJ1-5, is EAGVTQSPTHLIKTRGQQATLRCSPISGHTSVYWYQQALGLGLQFLLWYDEGEERNRGNFPPRFSGRQFPNYSSELNVNALELEDSALYLCASSPRTGNQPQHFGDGTRLSIL.

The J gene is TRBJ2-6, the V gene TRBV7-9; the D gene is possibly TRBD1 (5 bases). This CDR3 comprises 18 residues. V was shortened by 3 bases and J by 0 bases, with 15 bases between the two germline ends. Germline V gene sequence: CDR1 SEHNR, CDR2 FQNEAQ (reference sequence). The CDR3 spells CASSFLSRDSSGANVLTF. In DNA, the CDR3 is TGTGCCAGCAGCTTCCTTTCACGTGACAGCTCTGGGGCCAACGTCCTGACTTTC.

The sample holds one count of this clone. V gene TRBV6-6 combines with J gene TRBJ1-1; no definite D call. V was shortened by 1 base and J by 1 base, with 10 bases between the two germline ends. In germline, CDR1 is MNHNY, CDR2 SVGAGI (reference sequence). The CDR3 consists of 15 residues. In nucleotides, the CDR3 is TGTGCCAGCAGTTACTTGGCAGGCCAGAACACTGAAGCTTTCTTT. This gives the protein CASSYLAGQNTEAFF.

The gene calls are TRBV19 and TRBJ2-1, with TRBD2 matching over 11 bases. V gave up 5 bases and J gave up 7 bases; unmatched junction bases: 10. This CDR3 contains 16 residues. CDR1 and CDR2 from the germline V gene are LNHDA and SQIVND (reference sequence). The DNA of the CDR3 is TGTGCCAGTAGTCCCCATAGCGGGAGGGCCTCGAATGAGCAGTTCTTC. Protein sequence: CASSPHSGRASNEQFF.

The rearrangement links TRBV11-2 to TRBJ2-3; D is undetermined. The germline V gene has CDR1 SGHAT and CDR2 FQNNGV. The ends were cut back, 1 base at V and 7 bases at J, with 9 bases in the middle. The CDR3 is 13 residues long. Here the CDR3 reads CASSLASPYTQYF. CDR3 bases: TGTGCCAGCAGCTTAGCGAGCCCTTATACGCAGTATTTT.

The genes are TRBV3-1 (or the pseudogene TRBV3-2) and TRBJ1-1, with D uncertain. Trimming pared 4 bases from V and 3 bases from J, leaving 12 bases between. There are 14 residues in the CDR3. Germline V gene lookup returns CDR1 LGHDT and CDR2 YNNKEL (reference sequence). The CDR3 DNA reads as TGTGCCAGCAGCCCCTCCGTCCCGGACACTGAAGCTTTCTTT. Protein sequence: CASSPSVPDTEAFF.

The CDR3 coding sequence is TGTGCCACCAGTGATTTTTCCCCTAGTACCGGGGAGCTGTTTTTT. It codes for CATSDFSPSTGELFF. The chain joins TRBV24-1 to TRBJ2-2, with D unclear. Per germline, CDR1 KGHDR and CDR2 SFDVKD. The V end was cut by 1 base, the J end by 5 bases, with 10 bases between. The CDR3 spans 15 residues.

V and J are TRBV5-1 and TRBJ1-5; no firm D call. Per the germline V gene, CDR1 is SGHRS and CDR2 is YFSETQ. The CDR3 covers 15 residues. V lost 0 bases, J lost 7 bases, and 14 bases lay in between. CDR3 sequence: CASSLGEGSNQPQHF. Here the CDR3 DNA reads TGCGCCAGCAGCTTGGGGGAGGGCTCCAACCAGCCCCAGCATTTT. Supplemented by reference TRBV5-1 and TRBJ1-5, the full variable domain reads KAGVTQTPRYLIKTRGQQVTLSCSPISGHRSVSWYQQTPGQGLQFLFEYFSETQRNKGNFPGRFSGRQFSNSRSEMNVSTLELGDSALYLCASSLGEGSNQPQHFGDGTRLSIL.

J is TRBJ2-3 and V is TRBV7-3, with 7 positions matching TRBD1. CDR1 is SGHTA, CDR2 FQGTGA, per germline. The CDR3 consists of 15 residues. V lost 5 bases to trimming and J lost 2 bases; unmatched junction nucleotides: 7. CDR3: CASSPPTGNTDTQYF. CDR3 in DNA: TGTGCCAGCAGCCCCCCGACAGGGAACACAGATACGCAGTATTTT.

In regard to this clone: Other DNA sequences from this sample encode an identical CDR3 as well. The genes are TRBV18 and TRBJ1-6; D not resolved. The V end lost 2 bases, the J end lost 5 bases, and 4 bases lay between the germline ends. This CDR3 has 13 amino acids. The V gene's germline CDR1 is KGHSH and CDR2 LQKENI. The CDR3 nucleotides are TGTGCCAGCTCACCAAGAGATAATTCACCCCTCCACTTT. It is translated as CASSPRDNSPLHF.

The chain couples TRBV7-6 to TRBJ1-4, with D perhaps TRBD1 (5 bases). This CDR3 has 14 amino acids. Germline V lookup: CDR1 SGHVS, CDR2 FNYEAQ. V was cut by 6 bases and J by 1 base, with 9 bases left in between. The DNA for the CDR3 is TGTGCCAGCAGTCAAGGGGTAACTAATGAAAAACTGTTTTTT. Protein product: CASSQGVTNEKLFF.

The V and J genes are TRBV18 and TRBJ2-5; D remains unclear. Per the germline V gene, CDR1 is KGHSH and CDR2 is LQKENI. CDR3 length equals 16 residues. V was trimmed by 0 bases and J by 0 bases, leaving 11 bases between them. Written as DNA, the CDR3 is TGTGCCAGCTCACCACCGGGCCAGACGTACCAAGAGACCCAGTACTTC. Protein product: CASSPPGQTYQETQYF. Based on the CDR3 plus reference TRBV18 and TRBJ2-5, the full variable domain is NAGVMQNPRHLVRRRGQEARLRCSPMKGHSHVYWYRQLPEEGLKFMVYLQKENIIDESGMPKERFSAEFPKEGPSILRIQQVVRGDSAAYFCASSPPGQTYQETQYFGPGTRLLVL.

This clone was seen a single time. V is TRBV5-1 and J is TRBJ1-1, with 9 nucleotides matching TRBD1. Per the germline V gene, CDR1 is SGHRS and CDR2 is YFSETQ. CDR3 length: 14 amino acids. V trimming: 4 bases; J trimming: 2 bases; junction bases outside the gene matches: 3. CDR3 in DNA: TGCGCCAGCAGCGAAACAGGGGGCAACACTGAAGCTTTCTTT. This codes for CASSETGGNTEAFF.

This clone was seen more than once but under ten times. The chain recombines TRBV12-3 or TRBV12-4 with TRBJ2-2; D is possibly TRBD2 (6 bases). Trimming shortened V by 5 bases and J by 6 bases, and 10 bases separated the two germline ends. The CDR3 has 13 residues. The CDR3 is CASSLGEAGELFF. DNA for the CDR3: TGTGCCAGCAGTCTGGGGGAGGCCGGGGAGCTGTTTTTT.

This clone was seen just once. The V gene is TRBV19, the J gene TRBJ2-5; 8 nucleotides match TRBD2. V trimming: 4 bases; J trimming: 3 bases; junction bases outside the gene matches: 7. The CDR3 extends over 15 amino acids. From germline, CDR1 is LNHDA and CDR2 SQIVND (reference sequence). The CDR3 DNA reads TGTGCCAGTAGTAGGGCGGGAGGAGGGGAAGAGACCCAGTACTTC. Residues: CASSRAGGGEETQYF.

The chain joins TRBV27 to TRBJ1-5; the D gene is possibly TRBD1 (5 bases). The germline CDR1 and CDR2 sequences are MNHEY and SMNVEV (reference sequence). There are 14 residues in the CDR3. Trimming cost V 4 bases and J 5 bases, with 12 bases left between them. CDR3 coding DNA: TGTGCCAGCAGTTCACTTGGAGGGGATCAGCCCCAGCATTTT. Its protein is CASSSLGGDQPQHF.

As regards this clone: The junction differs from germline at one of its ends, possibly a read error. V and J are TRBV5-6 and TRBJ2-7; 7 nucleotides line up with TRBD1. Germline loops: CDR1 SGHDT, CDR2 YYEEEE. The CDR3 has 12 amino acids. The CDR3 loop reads CASSFTETGREF. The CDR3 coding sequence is TGTGCCAGCAGCTTCACCGAGACAGGGAGAGAGTTC.

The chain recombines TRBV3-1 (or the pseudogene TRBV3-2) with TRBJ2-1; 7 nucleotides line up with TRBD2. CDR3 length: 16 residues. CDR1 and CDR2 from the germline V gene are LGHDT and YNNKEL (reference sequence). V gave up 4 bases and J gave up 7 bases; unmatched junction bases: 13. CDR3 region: CASSLRTWEGLNEQFF. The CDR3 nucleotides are TGTGCCAGCAGCCTTCGTACTTGGGAGGGCCTGAATGAGCAGTTCTTC.

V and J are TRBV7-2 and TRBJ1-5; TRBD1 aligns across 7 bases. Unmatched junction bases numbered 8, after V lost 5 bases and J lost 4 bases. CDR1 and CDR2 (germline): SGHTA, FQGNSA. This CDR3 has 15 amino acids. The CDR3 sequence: CASSPGQDGNQPQHF. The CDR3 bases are TGTGCCAGCAGCCCCGGACAGGATGGGAATCAGCCCCAGCATTTT.

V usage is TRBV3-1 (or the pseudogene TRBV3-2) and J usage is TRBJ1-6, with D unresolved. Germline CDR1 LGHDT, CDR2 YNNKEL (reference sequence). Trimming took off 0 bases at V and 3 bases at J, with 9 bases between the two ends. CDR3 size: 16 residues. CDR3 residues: CASSQDMAVYNSPLHF. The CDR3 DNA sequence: TGTGCCAGCAGCCAAGATATGGCGGTCTATAATTCACCCCTCCACTTT.

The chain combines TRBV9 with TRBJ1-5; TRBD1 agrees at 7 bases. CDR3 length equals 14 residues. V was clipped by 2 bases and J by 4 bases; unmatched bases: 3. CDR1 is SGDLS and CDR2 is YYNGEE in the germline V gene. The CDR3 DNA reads TGTGCCAGCAGCGTTGGGACAGCAAATCAGCCCCAGCATTTT. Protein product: CASSVGTANQPQHF.

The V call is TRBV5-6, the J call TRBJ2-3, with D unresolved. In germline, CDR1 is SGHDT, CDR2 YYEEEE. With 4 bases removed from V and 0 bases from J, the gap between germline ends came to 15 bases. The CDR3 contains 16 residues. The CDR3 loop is CASSPMAVRSTDTQYF. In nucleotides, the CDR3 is TGTGCCAGCAGCCCCATGGCTGTCCGTAGCACAGATACGCAGTATTTT.

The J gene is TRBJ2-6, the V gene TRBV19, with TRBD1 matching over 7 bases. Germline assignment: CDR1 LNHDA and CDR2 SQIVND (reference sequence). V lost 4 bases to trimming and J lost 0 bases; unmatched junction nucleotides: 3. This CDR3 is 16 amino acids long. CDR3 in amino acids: CASSTGQDSGANVLTF. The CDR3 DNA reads TGTGCCAGTAGTACAGGACAGGACTCTGGGGCCAACGTCCTGACTTTC. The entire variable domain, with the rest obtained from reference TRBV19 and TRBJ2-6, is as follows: DGGITQSPKYLFRKEGQNVTLSCEQNLNHDAMYWYRQDPGQGLRLIYYSQIVNDFQKGDIAEGYSVSREKKESFPLTVTSAQKNPTAFYLCASSTGQDSGANVLTFGAGSRLTVL.

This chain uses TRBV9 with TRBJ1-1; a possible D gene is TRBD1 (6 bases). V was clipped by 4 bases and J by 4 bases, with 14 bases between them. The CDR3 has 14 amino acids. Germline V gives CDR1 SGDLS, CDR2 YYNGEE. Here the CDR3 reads CASSPTGFGTEAFF. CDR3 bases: TGTGCCAGCAGCCCAACAGGGTTTGGCACTGAAGCTTTCTTT.

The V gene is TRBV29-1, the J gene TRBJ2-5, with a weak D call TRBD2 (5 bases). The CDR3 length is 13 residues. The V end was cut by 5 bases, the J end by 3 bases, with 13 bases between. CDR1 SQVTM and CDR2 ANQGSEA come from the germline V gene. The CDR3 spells CSVSGSGEETQYF. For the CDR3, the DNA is TGCAGCGTTTCGGGGTCCGGTGAAGAGACCCAGTACTTC. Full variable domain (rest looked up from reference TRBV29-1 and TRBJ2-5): SAVISQKPSRDICQRGTSLTIQCQVDSQVTMMFWYRQQPGQSLTLIATANQGSEATYESGFVIDKFPISRPNLTFSTLTVSNMSPEDSSIYLCSVSGSGEETQYFGPGTRLLVL.